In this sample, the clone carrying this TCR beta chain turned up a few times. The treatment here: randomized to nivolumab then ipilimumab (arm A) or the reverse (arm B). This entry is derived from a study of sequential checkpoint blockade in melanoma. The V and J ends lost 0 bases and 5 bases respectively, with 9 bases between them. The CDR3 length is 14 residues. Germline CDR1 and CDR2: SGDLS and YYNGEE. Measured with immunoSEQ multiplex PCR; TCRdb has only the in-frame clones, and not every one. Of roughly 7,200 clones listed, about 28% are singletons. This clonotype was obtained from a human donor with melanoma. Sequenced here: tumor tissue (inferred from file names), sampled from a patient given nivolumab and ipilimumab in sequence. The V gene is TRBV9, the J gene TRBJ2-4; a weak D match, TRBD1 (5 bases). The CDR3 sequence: CASSVAGRENIQYF. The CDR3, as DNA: TGTGCCAGCAGCGTAGCCGGCAGGGAAAACATTCAGTACTTC.